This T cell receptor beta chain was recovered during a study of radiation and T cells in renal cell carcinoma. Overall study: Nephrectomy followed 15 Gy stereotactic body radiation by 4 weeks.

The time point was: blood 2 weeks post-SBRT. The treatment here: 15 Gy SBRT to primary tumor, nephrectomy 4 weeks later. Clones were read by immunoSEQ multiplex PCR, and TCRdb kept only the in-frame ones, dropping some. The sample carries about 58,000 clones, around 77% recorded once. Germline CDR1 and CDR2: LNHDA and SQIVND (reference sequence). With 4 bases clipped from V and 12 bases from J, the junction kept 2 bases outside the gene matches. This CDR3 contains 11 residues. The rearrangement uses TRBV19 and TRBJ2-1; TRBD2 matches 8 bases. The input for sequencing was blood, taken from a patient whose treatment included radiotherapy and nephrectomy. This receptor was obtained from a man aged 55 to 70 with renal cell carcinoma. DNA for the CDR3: TGTGCCAGTAGTACGGGGGGGTCGCAGTTCTTC. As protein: CASSTGGSQFF.